The rows below give T cell receptor beta chains drawn from one sample of a study of neoadjuvant anti-PD-1 for oral cavity cancer. Generated by immunoSEQ multiplex PCR, the TCRdb table keeps only in-frame clones and is missing some. The sample has tens of thousands of clones; more than 75% are singletons. The sample in question was PBMCs, obtained after nivolumab (anti-PD-1) treatment. Source of these receptors: a person aged 35 to 85 with oral cavity squamous cell carcinoma. Each CDR3 is given with its conserved first and last residue. A D gene is named only where the DNA matches it firmly. Clone size appears in some rows only: once, few, many, or a class for an expanded clone.

D gene	V gene	clone size	J gene	CDR3 protein	CDR3 DNA
NA	TRBV20-1	NA	TRBJ2-3	CSVRAPDTQYF	TGCAGTGTTAGGGCCCCAGATACGCAGTATTTT
TRBD2	TRBV7-9	NA	TRBJ2-1	CASSLTSGDYNEQFF	TGTGCCAGCAGTTTGACTAGCGGAGACTACAATGAGCAGTTCTTC
TRBD2	TRBV27	once	TRBJ2-3	CASSLGGDSRTDTQYF	TGTGCCAGCAGTTTAGGGGGGGACTCCCGCACAGATACGCAGTATTTT
TRBD2	TRBV11-1	NA	TRBJ2-1	CASSLGGSGEQFF	TGTGCCAGCAGCTTGGGGGGGAGCGGTGAGCAGTTCTTC
TRBD2	TRBV2	once	TRBJ2-7	CASSDGGTYEQYF	TGTGCCAGCAGTGACGGGGGGACCTACGAGCAGTACTTC
NA	TRBV28	NA	TRBJ1-5	CASSRDPRGQHF	TGTGCCAGCAGTAGGGACCCCAGAGGCCAGCATTTT
TRBD1	TRBV5-4	NA	TRBJ2-2	CASSLAASGGIGELFF	TGTGCCAGCAGCTTGGCCGCGTCAGGGGGCATCGGGGAGCTGTTTTTT
TRBD2	TRBV7-8	NA	TRBJ2-1	CASSFSGRNYGEQFF	TGTGCCAGCAGCTTCAGCGGGAGGAACTACGGGGAGCAGTTCTTC
NA	TRBV6-5	NA	TRBJ2-6	CASKVATSGANVLTF	TGTGCCAGCAAGGTGGCAACCTCTGGGGCCAACGTCCTGACTTTC
NA	TRBV20-1	NA	TRBJ2-4	CSASPLIIQYF	TGCAGTGCTAGCCCCTTAATCATTCAGTACTTC
NA	TRBV4-2	NA	TRBJ2-3	CASSPTVSRTDTQYF	TGTGCCAGCAGCCCGACAGTTTCTCGCACAGATACGCAGTATTTT
NA	TRBV28	NA	TRBJ1-1	CASSLASLQGAVYEAFF	TGTGCCAGCAGTTTAGCCAGCCTGCAGGGTGCGGTCTATGAAGCTTTCTTT
NA	TRBV6-5	NA	TRBJ2-1	CASSYGISYGNEQFF	TGTGCCAGCAGTTACGGTATCTCTTATGGCAATGAGCAGTTCTTC
TRBD2	TRBV29-1	NA	TRBJ2-1	CSPASGLPSYNEQFF	TGCAGCCCTGCTAGCGGCCTGCCTTCCTACAATGAGCAGTTCTTC
NA	TRBV6-1	NA	TRBJ2-3	CASSELRVPTDTQYF	TGTGCCAGCAGTGAACTTCGGGTTCCCACAGATACGCAGTATTTT
NA	TRBV20-1	NA	TRBJ2-7	CSARESYEQYF	TGCAGTGCTAGAGAGAGCTACGAGCAGTACTTC
NA	TRBV30	NA	TRBJ1-4	CAWSVRVSNEKLFF	TGTGCCTGGAGTGTAAGGGTGTCTAATGAAAAACTGTTTTTT
TRBD2	TRBV27	NA	TRBJ2-3	CASSLASGRADTQYF	TGTGCCAGCAGTTTAGCTAGCGGGAGGGCAGATACGCAGTATTTT
NA	TRBV19	NA	TRBJ1-1	CASNEFGGTEAFF	TGTGCCAGTAACGAATTTGGGGGCACTGAAGCTTTCTTT
NA	TRBV11-2	NA	TRBJ2-3	CASSGRLGSTDTQYF	TGTGCCAGCAGCGGTAGGCTAGGATCCACAGATACGCAGTATTTT
NA	TRBV7-9	medium-sized	TRBJ2-7	CASSSGGLLYEQYF	TGTGCCAGCAGCTCAGGGGGGCTCCTCTACGAGCAGTACTTC
NA	TRBV9	few	TRBJ2-3	CASSGGSGTDTQYF	TGTGCCAGCAGCGGGGGGAGTGGCACAGATACGCAGTATTTT
NA	TRBV5-6	NA	TRBJ2-2	CASSLAGGANTGELFF	TGTGCCAGCAGCTTGGCCGGGGGCGCGAACACCGGGGAGCTGTTTTTT
NA	TRBV7-2	NA	TRBJ2-7	CASSLSYEQYF	TGTGCCAGCAGCTTGTCCTACGAGCAGTACTTC
TRBD2	TRBV11-2	NA	TRBJ2-2	CASSRRLAEWAGELFF	TGTGCCAGCAGCCGCCGACTAGCGGAGTGGGCCGGGGAGCTGTTTTTT
TRBD1	TRBV28	NA	TRBJ1-2	CASSLGTGGYTF	TGTGCCAGCAGTCTAGGGACAGGGGGCTACACCTTC
TRBD2	TRBV27	NA	TRBJ2-2	CASRMGLAGPGELFF	TGTGCCAGCAGGATGGGACTAGCGGGACCCGGGGAGCTGTTTTTT
TRBD1	TRBV29-1	NA	TRBJ2-4	CSVGPRTGENIQYF	TGCAGCGTTGGCCCTCGGACAGGGGAAAACATTCAGTACTTC
TRBD2	TRBV9	NA	TRBJ2-1	CASSIGLADYNEQFF	TGTGCCAGCAGCATTGGACTAGCGGATTACAATGAGCAGTTCTTC
TRBD2	TRBV13	NA	TRBJ2-3	CASSSLTSGRGDTQYF	TGTGCCAGCAGCTCCCTGACTAGCGGACGCGGGGATACGCAGTATTTT
TRBD1	TRBV10-3	NA	TRBJ2-7	CAISGLGRTGDEQYF	TGTGCCATCAGTGGTCTTGGGAGGACAGGGGACGAGCAGTACTTC
NA	TRBV4-1	NA	TRBJ1-2	CASSQERQALGYGYTF	TGCGCCAGCAGCCAAGAAAGACAGGCCCTTGGGTATGGCTACACCTTC
NA	TRBV7-3	NA	TRBJ2-1	CASSLSWAGYNEQFF	TGTGCCAGCAGCCTGAGTTGGGCCGGGTACAATGAGCAGTTCTTC
TRBD1	TRBV5-1	NA	TRBJ2-3	CASSPGQGTDTQYF	TGCGCCAGCTCCCCGGGACAGGGCACAGATACGCAGTATTTT
TRBD2	TRBV19	NA	TRBJ2-1	CASSGTSGLYYNEQFF	TGTGCCAGTAGCGGGACTAGCGGGCTCTACTACAATGAGCAGTTCTTC
TRBD2	TRBV6-5	NA	TRBJ2-1	CASRRTSGRGEQFF	TGTGCCAGCAGGCGGACTAGCGGGAGGGGGGAGCAGTTCTTC
NA	TRBV5-1	NA	TRBJ2-5	CASNSGARETQYF	TGCGCCAGCAACTCGGGGGCTAGGGAGACCCAGTACTTC
NA	TRBV25-1	NA	TRBJ2-7	CASSGYREPYEQYF	TGTGCCAGCAGTGGGTACAGGGAACCCTACGAGCAGTACTTC
NA	TRBV7-8	NA	TRBJ2-7	CASSSDGGFSYEQYF	TGTGCCAGCAGCTCCGATGGGGGGTTCTCCTACGAGCAGTACTTC
NA	TRBV5-1	NA	TRBJ2-3	CASSLIPRDTQYF	TGCGCCAGCAGCTTGATCCCGCGAGATACGCAGTATTTT
NA	TRBV18	NA	TRBJ2-1	CASSPARTEVSNEQFF	TGTGCCAGCTCACCCGCCAGGACAGAAGTCTCCAATGAGCAGTTCTTC
TRBD1	TRBV7-2	NA	TRBJ1-3	CASSPQGAQIGSGNTIYF	TGTGCCAGCAGCCCACAGGGGGCGCAGATAGGGTCTGGAAACACCATATATTTT
TRBD2	TRBV7-2	NA	TRBJ2-7	CASSSRTSEAEQYF	TGTGCCAGCAGCTCTCGGACTAGCGAAGCCGAGCAGTACTTC
NA	TRBV29-1	NA	TRBJ2-2	CSATEHTGELFF	TGCAGCGCGACAGAGCACACCGGGGAGCTGTTTTTT
TRBD2	TRBV4-2	NA	TRBJ2-1	CASSQALAGKYEQFF	TGTGCCAGCAGCCAGGCGCTAGCGGGAAAATATGAGCAGTTCTTC
TRBD2	TRBV7-7	NA	TRBJ2-5	CASSLAGNQETQYF	TGTGCTAGCAGCTTAGCGGGAAATCAAGAGACCCAGTACTTC
TRBD2	TRBV18	NA	TRBJ2-7	CASSPGTSDNEQYF	TGTGCCAGCTCGCCCGGGACTAGCGATAACGAGCAGTACTTC
TRBD2	TRBV10-3	NA	TRBJ2-1	CAISEWPWREVTNEQFF	TGTGCCATCAGTGAGTGGCCTTGGCGGGAGGTTACGAATGAGCAGTTCTTC
NA	TRBV29-1	NA	TRBJ2-3	CSLRPQEGSTDTQYF	TGCAGCCTCAGACCGCAGGAGGGTAGCACAGATACGCAGTATTTT
NA	TRBV7-3	NA	TRBJ2-5	CASSPTGETQYF	TGTGCCAGCAGCCCCACCGGGGAGACCCAGTACTTC
NA	TRBV28	NA	TRBJ2-5	CASSPPRGNQETQYF	TGTGCCAGCAGTCCCCCGAGGGGGAACCAAGAGACCCAGTACTTC
NA	TRBV6-6	NA	TRBJ1-5	CASSSARSSNQPQHF	TGTGCCAGCAGTTCCGCCCGATCTAGCAATCAGCCCCAGCATTTT
NA	TRBV11-2	NA	TRBJ2-7	CASSLVQSGSYEQYF	TGTGCCAGCAGCTTAGTGCAATCAGGGTCCTACGAGCAGTACTTC
NA	TRBV5-1	NA	TRBJ2-3	CASSLDRVTDTQYF	TGCGCCAGCAGCTTGGACAGAGTCACAGATACGCAGTATTTT
TRBD2	TRBV7-9	NA	TRBJ2-2	CASSLIAGPRETGELFF	TGTGCCAGCAGCTTAATAGCGGGACCCCGTGAAACCGGGGAGCTGTTTTTT
TRBD1	TRBV7-7	NA	TRBJ2-7	CASSLAPRTGKLFYEQYF	TGTGCTAGCAGCTTAGCCCCACGGACAGGAAAACTCTTCTACGAGCAGTACTTC
NA	TRBV2	NA	TRBJ2-7	CASSHGGRIYEQYF	TGTGCCAGCAGCCACGGCGGGCGTATCTACGAGCAGTACTTC
NA	TRBV27	NA	TRBJ2-7	CASGAGGSYEQYF	TGTGCCAGCGGGGCCGGTGGGTCCTACGAGCAGTACTTC